A selection of T cell receptor beta chains follows, all from one sample in a study of T cell responses to AZD1222 COVID-19 vaccine. TCRdb's table, derived via immunoSEQ multiplex PCR, lists solely in-frame clones and lacks some. The profile shows some 150,000 clones, 75% to 85% of them singletons. The sequencing used peripheral blood, collected on day 0 of MenACWY control vaccination. All receptors come from an adult in good health. The CDR3 runs from the conserved cysteine through the conserved F or W. A D gene is named only where the DNA matches it firmly. Clone size appears in some rows only: once, few, many, or a class for an expanded clone.

TRBV7-3	-	-	TRBJ2-1	CASSLFRDSGEQFF	TGTGCCAGCAGCTTATTCCGGGACTCAGGCGAGCAGTTCTTC
TRBV3-1/TRBV3-2	-	TRBD2	TRBJ2-3	CASSLAGGPTDTQYF	TGTGCCAGCAGCCTAGCGGGGGGGCCCACAGATACGCAGTATTTT
TRBV29-1	-	-	TRBJ2-1	CSVFGGARGKNEQFF	TGCAGCGTTTTTGGAGGGGCTAGAGGAAAGAATGAGCAGTTCTTC
TRBV5-1	-	-	TRBJ1-1	CASSITPQIAFF	TGCGCCAGCAGTATTACCCCCCAGATAGCTTTCTTT
TRBV6-5	-	-	TRBJ1-1	CASSYSSRANTEAFF	TGTGCCAGCAGTTACTCGAGCAGGGCGAACACTGAAGCTTTCTTT
TRBV7-8	-	-	TRBJ2-5	CATRPWGVGETQYF	TGTGCCACCCGCCCGTGGGGGGTAGGGGAGACCCAGTACTTC
TRBV18	-	TRBD1	TRBJ1-1	CASSIRDRGDEAFF	TGTGCCAGCTCTATCCGGGACAGGGGTGATGAAGCTTTCTTT
TRBV5-3	once	-	TRBJ2-4	CARSFGTLPRLAKNIQYF	TGTGCCAGAAGCTTCGGGACATTACCCCGATTAGCCAAAAACATTCAGTACTTC
TRBV15	-	-	TRBJ2-1	CATSRDHPRNEQFF	TGTGCCACCAGCAGAGATCATCCCCGCAATGAGCAGTTCTTC
TRBV29-1	-	TRBD1	TRBJ1-1	CSVEDPRQGASTEAFF	TGCAGCGTTGAAGATCCGAGACAGGGGGCGTCGACTGAAGCTTTCTTT
TRBV12-3/TRBV12-4	-	-	TRBJ1-5	CASSKGDQPQHF	TGTGCCAGCAGTAAGGGTGACCAGCCCCAGCATTTT
TRBV7-9	-	-	TRBJ2-3	CASSLSGKTDTQYF	TGTGCCAGCAGCTTATCAGGAAAGACAGATACGCAGTATTTT
TRBV9	-	-	TRBJ1-6	CASSSEGGGSGSPLHF	TGTGCCAGCAGCTCCGAGGGGGGAGGGTCAGGTTCACCCCTCCACTTT
TRBV10-3	once	TRBD2	TRBJ2-1	CAISGLAGGSSYNEQFF	TGTGCCATCTCGGGGCTAGCGGGGGGTTCGTCCTACAATGAGCAGTTCTTC
TRBV3-1/TRBV3-2	-	TRBD1	TRBJ1-3	CASSPYPRQGISGNTIYF	TGTGCCAGCAGCCCCTATCCCCGACAGGGGATCTCTGGAAACACCATATATTTT
TRBV6-4	-	-	TRBJ2-6	CASRSLQAGANVLTF	TGTGCCAGCAGGTCCCTTCAGGCTGGGGCCAACGTCCTGACTTTC
TRBV5-1	once	-	TRBJ1-3	CASSSTPGASGGNTIYF	TGCGCCAGCAGCTCGACCCCGGGAGCAAGCGGTGGAAACACCATATATTTT
TRBV3-1/TRBV3-2	-	TRBD2	TRBJ2-2	CASSSVFGVAGVTGELFF	TGTGCCAGCAGCTCCGTTTTCGGTGTAGCGGGGGTCACCGGGGAGCTGTTTTTT
TRBV9	-	-	TRBJ2-5	CASSVVHSSDTQYF	TGTGCCAGCAGCGTAGTTCATTCGTCGGATACCCAGTACTTC
TRBV7-2	-	TRBD1	TRBJ2-2	CASSYRTGLNTGELFF	TGTGCCAGCAGTTACCGGACAGGGTTGAACACCGGGGAGCTGTTTTTT
TRBV11-2	few	-	TRBJ2-1	CASSPVGRAREQFF	TGTGCCAGCAGTCCCGTCGGCAGGGCACGTGAGCAGTTCTTC
TRBV2	-	TRBD2	TRBJ2-1	CASRPTASGGAGGEQFF	TGTGCCAGCAGGCCTACGGCTAGCGGGGGGGCAGGAGGGGAGCAGTTCTTC
TRBV9	-	-	TRBJ2-2	CASSVGGAGTGELFF	TGTGCCAGCAGTGTCGGGGGTGCGGGCACCGGGGAGCTGTTTTTT
TRBV5-1	-	TRBD2	TRBJ2-1	CASRASGGVSYNEQFF	TGCGCCAGCAGGGCTAGCGGGGGGGTTTCCTACAATGAGCAGTTCTTC
TRBV12-5	-	-	TRBJ2-5	CASGPPGPQGGETQYF	TGTGCTAGTGGTCCCCCCGGCCCCCAGGGAGGAGAGACCCAGTACTTC
TRBV9	-	-	TRBJ1-2	CASSVRGHYGYTF	TGTGCCAGCAGCGTCAGGGGTCACTATGGCTACACCTTC
TRBV6-5	-	TRBD2	TRBJ2-3	CASSPRGGLDTQYF	TGTGCCAGCAGTCCCCGGGGGGGACTAGATACGCAGTATTTT
TRBV10-2	-	TRBD2	TRBJ2-2	CASSLLAGGAGELFF	TGCGCCAGCAGCCTACTAGCGGGGGGGGCCGGGGAGCTGTTTTTT
TRBV11-3	-	-	TRBJ1-6	CASSLNSHSPLHF	TGTGCCAGCAGCTTAAATTCCCACTCACCCCTCCACTTT
TRBV27	-	-	TRBJ1-6	CASSLRAGNVGSPLHF	TGTGCCAGCAGTTTACGGGCAGGGAATGTAGGTTCACCCCTCCACTTT
TRBV10-3	-	-	TRBJ2-3	CAIKRSGADTQYF	TGTGCCATCAAGCGTTCGGGGGCAGATACGCAGTATTTT
TRBV28	-	-	TRBJ1-1	CASRTQMNTEAFF	TGTGCCAGCAGGACACAAATGAACACTGAAGCTTTCTTT
TRBV7-9	-	-	TRBJ2-5	CATEGLQETQYF	TGTGCCACGGAGGGACTCCAAGAGACCCAGTACTTC
TRBV6-4	-	-	TRBJ2-2	CASSREQNTGELFF	TGTGCCAGCAGTCGTGAACAGAACACCGGGGAGCTGTTTTTT
TRBV6-5	-	TRBD1	TRBJ2-1	CASSSWTGEDNEQFF	TGTGCCAGCAGTTCTTGGACAGGGGAGGACAATGAGCAGTTCTTC
TRBV6-4	-	TRBD2	TRBJ2-1	CASSDSSGGANEQFF	TGTGCCAGCAGTGACTCTAGCGGGGGGGCAAATGAGCAGTTCTTC
TRBV24-1	-	-	TRBJ1-2	CATSDQYGYTF	TGTGCCACCAGTGACCAATATGGCTACACCTTC
TRBV2	-	TRBD1	TRBJ1-5	CASGQGTGVSNQPQHF	TGTGCCAGCGGGCAGGGAACAGGGGTTAGCAATCAGCCCCAGCATTTT
TRBV3-1/TRBV3-2	-	-	TRBJ2-2	CASSPSGGNTGELFF	TGTGCCAGCAGCCCTTCGGGTGGGAACACCGGGGAGCTGTTTTTT
TRBV6-1	-	-	TRBJ1-2	CASSESSRSYGYTF	TGTGCCAGCAGTGAATCCTCTCGGAGCTATGGCTACACCTTC
TRBV29-1	few	TRBD2	TRBJ2-1	CSVDGGVTYNEQFF	TGCAGCGTTGATGGGGGGGTCACCTACAATGAGCAGTTCTTC
TRBV28	-	TRBD1	TRBJ1-2	CASLTSTGNGYTF	TGTGCCAGCTTGACCTCGACAGGGAATGGCTACACCTTC
TRBV27	-	TRBD1	TRBJ1-2	CASRTGQGGYTF	TGTGCCAGCAGGACAGGACAGGGCGGCTACACCTTC
TRBV27	-	-	TRBJ1-5	CASSLQGVQPQHF	TGTGCCAGCAGTTTGCAGGGTGTCCAGCCCCAGCATTTT
TRBV19	-	TRBD1	TRBJ1-1	CASMGQGGKAFF	TGTGCCAGTATGGGACAGGGTGGTAAAGCTTTCTTT
TRBV7-9	-	-	TRBJ2-3	CASSSGGGAADTQYF	TGTGCCAGCAGCTCGGGGGGCGGGGCGGCAGATACGCAGTATTTT
TRBV10-3	-	-	TRBJ1-3	CAILNTIYF	TGTGCCATCCTGAACACCATATATTTT
TRBV28	-	TRBD1	TRBJ2-1	CASSFQGTARNNEQFF	TGTGCCAGCAGTTTCCAGGGGACAGCAAGAAACAATGAGCAGTTCTTC
TRBV11-3	-	-	TRBJ2-5	CASSLNAATQETQYF	TGTGCCAGCAGCTTAAACGCAGCCACCCAAGAGACCCAGTACTTC
TRBV6-1	-	-	TRBJ1-6	CASSEVLRSPLHF	TGTGCCAGCAGTGAAGTCTTGCGTTCACCCCTCCACTTT
TRBV9	-	TRBD1	TRBJ1-2	CASSVADRVDYGYTF	TGTGCCAGCAGCGTAGCCGACAGGGTCGACTATGGCTACACCTTC
TRBV6-1	once	-	TRBJ1-5	CASSEGHGNQPQHF	TGTGCCAGCAGTGAAGGACACGGCAATCAGCCCCAGCATTTT